These 25 T cell receptor beta chains were sequenced from one sample in a study of PD-1 blockade in classical Hodgkin lymphoma. Here immunoSEQ multiplex PCR was the method, and the copy in TCRdb shows in-frame clones only, minus some. The table records almost 100,000 clones, roughly 89% of them present only once. Every single patient, without exception, relapsed after autologous stem cell transplantation, and brentuximab vedotin exposure varied. The material sequenced was peripheral blood mononuclear cells (PBMCs), taken at baseline. These receptor sequences come from a human donor with classical Hodgkin lymphoma.

The rearrangement links TRBV9 to TRBJ2-2; 8 nucleotides match TRBD1. Trimming at V came to 1 base and at J to 6 bases, leaving 5 bases not matched to a gene. CDR3 size: 15 residues. Germline V gene lookup returns CDR1 SGDLS and CDR2 YYNGEE. CDR3 region: CASSVIDRGAGELFF. The CDR3 nucleotides are TGTGCCAGCAGCGTAATAGACAGGGGTGCCGGGGAGCTGTTTTTT.

The gene calls are TRBV28 and TRBJ1-5; D is possibly TRBD1 (6 bases). The CDR3 sequence is 15 residues long. From germline, CDR1 is MDHEN and CDR2 SYDVKM. V gave up 1 base and J gave up 4 bases, with 11 bases separating them. The CDR3 loop is CASSLSTGYNQPQHF. CDR3 sequence (DNA): TGTGCCAGCAGTTTATCTACAGGGTATAATCAGCCCCAGCATTTT.

The V call is TRBV6-5, the J call TRBJ2-1, with a possible D match to TRBD1 (5 bases). Germline CDR1 MNHEY, CDR2 SVGAGI. CDR3 length: 15 amino acids. The ends were cut back, 6 bases at V and 8 bases at J, with 20 bases in the middle. DNA for the CDR3: TGTGCCAGCAGCAAGAGCCAAGGGGTGGATTATGAGCAGTTCTTC. The encoded protein is CASSKSQGVDYEQFF.

V is TRBV6-1 and J is TRBJ1-1; the D is unclear. CDR1 MNHNS and CDR2 SASEGT come from the germline V gene. The CDR3 sequence is 13 residues long. Deletions cut 7 bases from V and 2 bases from J, with 11 bases between. The CDR3 protein is CASNYQVNTEAFF. CDR3 sequence (DNA): TGTGCCAGCAACTACCAGGTCAACACTGAAGCTTTCTTT.

The rearrangement links TRBV5-1 to TRBJ2-5; weak D call: TRBD1 (5 bases). This CDR3 has 14 amino acids. CDR1 is SGHRS, CDR2 YFSETQ, per germline. Trimming removed 5 bases at V and 1 base at J, with 12 bases between. DNA of the CDR3: TGCGCCAGCAGTTATGGAAGGGGCCAAGAGACCCAGTACTTC. Its protein product is CASSYGRGQETQYF.

The chain employs TRBV6-6 and TRBJ1-5, with D perhaps TRBD1 (6 bases). The germline CDR1 and CDR2 sequences are MNHNY and SVGAGI (reference sequence). The ends were cut back, 5 bases at V and 7 bases at J, with 15 bases in the middle. The CDR3 extends over 14 amino acids. The CDR3 loop is CASSTGIGWQPQHF. In DNA, the CDR3 is TGTGCCAGCAGTACAGGGATAGGGTGGCAGCCCCAGCATTTT.

The rearrangement joins TRBV19 to TRBJ2-7; 7 nucleotides line up with TRBD1. CDR1 and CDR2 (germline): LNHDA, SQIVND (reference sequence). The length of the CDR3 is 15 residues. V dropped 1 base and J dropped 2; count of bases not matched to a gene: 5. CDR3 amino acids: CASSIGDRRTYEQYF. CDR3 in DNA: TGTGCCAGTAGTATAGGGGACAGAAGAACCTACGAGCAGTACTTC.

The chain joins TRBV25-1 to TRBJ1-3; no firm D call. There are 14 residues in the CDR3. The ends were cut back, 3 bases at V and 4 bases at J, with 10 bases in the middle. The germline gives CDR1 MGHDK, CDR2 SYGVNS. CDR3 region: CASSDLGLGNTIYF. The CDR3 nucleotides are TGTGCCAGCAGTGACCTAGGGTTAGGAAACACCATATATTTT.

The chain combines TRBV5-8 with TRBJ1-5, with 7 positions matching TRBD1. CDR3 length equals 15 residues. J lost 0 bases, V lost 4 bases, and 4 bases had no gene match. Germline assignment: CDR1 SGHTS and CDR2 YDEGEE. The CDR3 DNA reads TGTGCCAGCAGCCAGGGACAGTTTAGCAATCAGCCCCAGCATTTT. This encodes CASSQGQFSNQPQHF.

In this sample, this clone turned up once. The CDR3 spells CASSVGQAGGAFF. As DNA, the CDR3 is TGCGCCAGCAGCGTGGGACAGGCAGGCGGGGCTTTCTTT. This chain links TRBV5-1 with TRBJ1-1; 8 bases are a match to TRBD1. Trimming at V came to 4 bases and at J to 11 bases, leaving 10 bases not matched to a gene. The CDR3 is 13 amino acids. CDR1 is SGHRS and CDR2 is YFSETQ in the germline V gene.

This sequence joins TRBV6-5 and TRBJ1-1, with TRBD1 identical over 8 bases. Germline V gene data show CDR1 as MNHEY and CDR2 as SVGAGI. V was pared by 0 bases and J by 3 bases, with 3 bases of the junction left unmatched. The CDR3 is 15 residues long. Here the CDR3 reads CASSYSQGAHTEAFF. The CDR3 nucleotides read TGTGCCAGCAGTTACTCTCAGGGGGCGCACACTGAAGCTTTCTTT.

This clone was seen more than once but under ten times. The V and J genes are TRBV19 and TRBJ1-1; the match to TRBD1 covers 7 bases. V shed 2 bases, J shed 4 bases, and the junction held 1 base outside the gene matches. In germline, CDR1 is LNHDA, CDR2 SQIVND (reference sequence). This CDR3 contains 13 residues. CDR3 nucleotide sequence: TGTGCCAGTAGTATAACAGGGGCCACTGAAGCTTTCTTT. This codes for CASSITGATEAFF. The entire variable domain, with the rest obtained from reference TRBV19 and TRBJ1-1, is as follows: DGGITQSPKYLFRKEGQNVTLSCEQNLNHDAMYWYRQDPGQGLRLIYYSQIVNDFQKGDIAEGYSVSREKKESFPLTVTSAQKNPTAFYLCASSITGATEAFFGQGTRLTVV.

This chain uses TRBV11-2 with TRBJ1-5, with 8 positions matching TRBD1. V lost 5 bases to trimming and J lost 5 bases; unmatched junction nucleotides: 14. The CDR3 length is 17 residues. Germline-derived CDR1 and CDR2 are SGHAT and FQNNGV. The CDR3, as DNA: TGTGCCAGCAGCCTAAATGCTGGGACAGGAGCTTATCAGCCCCAGCATTTT. It encodes CASSLNAGTGAYQPQHF.

The V call is TRBV5-1, the J call TRBJ2-7, with TRBD2 identical over 9 bases. The CDR3 spans 14 residues. V dropped 3 bases and J dropped 4; count of bases not matched to a gene: 5. From germline, CDR1 is SGHRS and CDR2 YFSETQ. In DNA form, the CDR3 reads TGCGCCAGCAGCTCCTTAGCGGGAGAATACGAGCAGTACTTC. Translating gives CASSSLAGEYEQYF.

The genes are TRBV6-1 and TRBJ1-4; D not resolved. The germline V gene has CDR1 MNHNS and CDR2 SASEGT. The germline V and J ends were trimmed by 6 bases and 8 bases, with 7 bases remaining between them. The CDR3 loop spans 11 amino acids. CDR3 sequence: CASRWFEKLFF. Written as DNA, the CDR3 is TGTGCCAGCAGGTGGTTCGAAAAACTGTTTTTT.

The chain uses TRBV28 and TRBJ2-1, with D hard to call. Trimming removed 7 bases at V and 2 bases at J, with 15 bases between. The CDR3 consists of 15 residues. Per the germline V gene, CDR1 is MDHEN and CDR2 is SYDVKM. The DNA of the CDR3 is TGTGCCAGCACCGTGAGGTTCTCCCCCTACAATGAGCAGTTCTTC. Translating gives CASTVRFSPYNEQFF.

This clone was recorded once. This sequence joins TRBV6-1 and TRBJ2-2; 11 bases agree with TRBD2. From germline, CDR1 is MNHNS and CDR2 SASEGT. The CDR3 consists of 17 residues. The V and J ends lost 2 bases and 4 bases, in that order; junction bases with no gene match: 6. CDR3 loop: CASSESPGLAGTGELFF. DNA for the CDR3: TGTGCCAGCAGTGAATCCCCCGGACTAGCGGGCACCGGGGAGCTGTTTTTT.

The rearrangement links TRBV7-9 to TRBJ1-2; TRBD1 aligns across 9 bases. Losses at the gene ends were 3 bases for V and 6 bases for J; bases not matched to a gene: 11. CDR1 SEHNR and CDR2 FQNEAQ come from the germline V gene (reference sequence). This CDR3 region has 16 residues. The CDR3 DNA reads TGTGCCAGCAGCTTGACGATACCGGGACAGGGACATGGCTACACCTTC. It yields the protein CASSLTIPGQGHGYTF. The full variable domain, in which reference TRBV7-9 and TRBJ1-2 provide the parts outside the CDR3, is DTGVSQNPRHKITKRGQNVTFRCDPISEHNRLYWYRQTLGQGPEFLTYFQNEAQLEKSRLLSDRFSAERPKGSFSTLEIQRTEQGDSAMYLCASSLTIPGQGHGYTFGSGTRLTVV.

This clone was counted a single time. The chain is built from TRBV15 and TRBJ1-1; D not certain. Deletions cut 2 bases from V and 5 bases from J, with 9 bases between. Germline lookup yields CDR1 LNHNV and CDR2 YYDKDF (reference sequence). This CDR3 is built from 13 residues. The CDR3 loop reads CATSRSKGTEAFF. CDR3 nucleotide sequence: TGTGCCACCAGCAGAAGTAAGGGTACTGAAGCTTTCTTT.

This chain links TRBV5-4 with TRBJ2-7, with 9 bases matching TRBD1. There are 16 residues in the CDR3. CDR1 SGHNT and CDR2 YYREEE come from the germline V gene (reference sequence). After removal of 9 bases from V and 3 bases from J, the junction contained 16 bases not matched to a gene. CDR3 nucleotides: TGTGCCACCGGGTCCGGTCCCCGGGACAGGGTCTACGAGCAGTACTTC. Translating gives CATGSGPRDRVYEQYF.

Worth noting for this clone: A read error may produce the germline difference seen at one junction end. The chain carries TRBV6-1 and TRBJ2-3; 15 positions agree with TRBD2. Germline lookup yields CDR1 MNHNS and CDR2 SASEGT. CDR3 length: 17 amino acids. CDR3 in amino acids: CASSKAGLAGGSDTQYF. DNA of the CDR3: TGTGCCAGCAGTAAAGCGGGACTAGCGGGGGGCAGCGATACGCAGTATTTT.

The CDR3 DNA follows: TGTGCCAGCAGCGGAGGGGACAGAGCCTACGAGCAGTACTTC. Translated, it gives CASSGGDRAYEQYF. This chain connects TRBV7-9 to TRBJ2-7; weak D call: TRBD1 (7 bases). The germline V gene has CDR1 SEHNR and CDR2 FQNEAQ (reference sequence). The CDR3 runs 14 residues. V lost 5 bases, J lost 2 bases, and 13 bases lay in between.

This clone was recorded a few times. This chain links TRBV25-1 with TRBJ1-1, with a tentative D call TRBD1 (5 bases). Germline V gene data show CDR1 as MGHDK and CDR2 as SYGVNS. The CDR3 sequence is 14 residues long. V was shortened by 1 base and J by 4 bases, with 10 bases between the two germline ends. Here the CDR3 reads CASSELTGITEAFF. CDR3 in DNA: TGTGCCAGCAGTGAATTAACAGGCATCACTGAAGCTTTCTTT. The full variable domain, completed using reference TRBV25-1 and TRBJ1-1, is EADIYQTPRYLVIGTGKKITLECSQTMGHDKMYWYQQDPGMELHLIHYSYGVNSTEKGDLSSESTVSRIRTEHFPLTLESARPSHTSQYLCASSELTGITEAFFGQGTRLTVV.

As DNA, the CDR3 is TGCGCCAGCAGCAACTCCGGGACTAGAGGTTACGAGCAGTACTTC. Its protein product is CASSNSGTRGYEQYF. This chain links TRBV5-1 with TRBJ2-7; 8 bases agree with TRBD2. The CDR3 runs 15 residues. Germline assignment: CDR1 SGHRS and CDR2 YFSETQ. J was trimmed by 4 bases and V by 4 bases; bases with no gene match: 10.

This chain connects TRBV6-5 to TRBJ1-1; D remains unclear. V was clipped by 1 base and J by 7 bases, with 16 bases between them. The germline gives CDR1 MNHEY, CDR2 SVGAGI. This CDR3 contains 15 residues. The CDR3 region is CASSYLAEGPGEAFF. The CDR3 nucleotides are TGTGCCAGCAGTTACTTAGCAGAAGGACCTGGTGAAGCTTTCTTT.